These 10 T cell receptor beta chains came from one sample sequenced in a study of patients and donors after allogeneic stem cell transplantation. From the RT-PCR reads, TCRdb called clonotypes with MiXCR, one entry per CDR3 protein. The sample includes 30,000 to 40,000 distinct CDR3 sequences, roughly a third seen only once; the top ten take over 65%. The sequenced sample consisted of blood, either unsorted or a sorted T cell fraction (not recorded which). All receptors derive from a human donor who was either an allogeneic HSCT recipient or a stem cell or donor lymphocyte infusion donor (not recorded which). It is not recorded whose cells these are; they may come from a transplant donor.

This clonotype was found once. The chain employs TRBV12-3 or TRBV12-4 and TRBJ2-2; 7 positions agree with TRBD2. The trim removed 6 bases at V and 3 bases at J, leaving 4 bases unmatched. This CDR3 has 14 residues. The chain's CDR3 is CASRPSGYTGELFF. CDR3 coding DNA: TGTGCCAGCAGGCCTAGCGGATACACCGGGGAGCTGTTTTTT.

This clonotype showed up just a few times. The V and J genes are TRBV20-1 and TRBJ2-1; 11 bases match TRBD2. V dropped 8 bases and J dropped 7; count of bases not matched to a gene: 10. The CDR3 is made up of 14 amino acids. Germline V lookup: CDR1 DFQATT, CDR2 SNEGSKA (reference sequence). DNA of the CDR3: TGCAGTCCCGATAGCGGGAGGGAGGGGAATGAGCAGTTCTTC. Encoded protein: CSPDSGREGNEQFF.

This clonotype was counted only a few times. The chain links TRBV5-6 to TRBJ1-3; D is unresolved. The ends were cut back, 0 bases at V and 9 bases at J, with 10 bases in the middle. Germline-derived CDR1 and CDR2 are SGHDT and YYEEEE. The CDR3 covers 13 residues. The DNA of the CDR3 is TGTGCCAGCAGCTTGGAGGGAGGGATCACCATATATTTT. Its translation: CASSLEGGITIYF. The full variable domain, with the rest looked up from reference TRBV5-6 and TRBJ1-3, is DAGVTQSPTHLIKTRGQQVTLRCSPKSGHDTVSWYQQALGQGPQFIFQYYEEEERQRGNFPDRFSGHQFPNYSSELNVNALLLGDSALYLCASSLEGGITIYFGEGSWLTVV.

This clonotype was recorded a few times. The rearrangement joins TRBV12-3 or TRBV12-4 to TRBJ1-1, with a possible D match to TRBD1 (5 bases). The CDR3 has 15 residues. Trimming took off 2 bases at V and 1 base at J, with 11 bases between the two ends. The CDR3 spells CASSLTPTGNTEAFF. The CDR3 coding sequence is TGTGCCAGCAGTTTAACGCCTACAGGGAACACTGAAGCTTTCTTT.

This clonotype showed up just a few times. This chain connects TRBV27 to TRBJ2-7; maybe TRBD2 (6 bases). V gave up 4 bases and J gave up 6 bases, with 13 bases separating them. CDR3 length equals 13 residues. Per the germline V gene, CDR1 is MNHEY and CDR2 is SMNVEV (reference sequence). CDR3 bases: TGTGCCAGCAGTTCGGAAGGGCGGGGCGAGCAGTACTTC. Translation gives CASSSEGRGEQYF.

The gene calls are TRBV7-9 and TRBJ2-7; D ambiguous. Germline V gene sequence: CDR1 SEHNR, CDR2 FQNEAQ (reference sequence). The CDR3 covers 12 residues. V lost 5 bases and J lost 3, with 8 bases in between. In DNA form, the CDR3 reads TGTGCCAGCAGCCTGACCTTCTACGAGCAGTACGTC. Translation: CASSLTFYEQYV.

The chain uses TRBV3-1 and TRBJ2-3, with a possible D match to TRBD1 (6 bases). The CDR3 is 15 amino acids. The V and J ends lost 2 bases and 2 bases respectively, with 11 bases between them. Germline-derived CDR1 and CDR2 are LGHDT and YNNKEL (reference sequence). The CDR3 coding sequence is TGTGCCAGCAGCCAAAGGCGGACAGTCACAGATACGCAGTATTTT. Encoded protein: CASSQRRTVTDTQYF.

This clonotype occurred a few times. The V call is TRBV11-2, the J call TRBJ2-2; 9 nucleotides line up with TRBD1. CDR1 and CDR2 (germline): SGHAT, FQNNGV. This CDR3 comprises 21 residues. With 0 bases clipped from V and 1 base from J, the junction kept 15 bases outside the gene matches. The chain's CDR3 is CASSLDTWGQGYRLNTGELFF. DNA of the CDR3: TGTGCCAGCAGCTTAGATACTTGGGGACAGGGATACCGACTGAACACCGGGGAGCTGTTTTTT. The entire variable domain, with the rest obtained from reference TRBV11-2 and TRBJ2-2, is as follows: EAGVAQSPRYKIIEKRQSVAFWCNPISGHATLYWYQQILGQGPKLLIQFQNNGVVDDSQLPKDRFSAERLKGVDSTLKIQPAKLEDSAVYLCASSLDTWGQGYRLNTGELFFGEGSRLTVL.

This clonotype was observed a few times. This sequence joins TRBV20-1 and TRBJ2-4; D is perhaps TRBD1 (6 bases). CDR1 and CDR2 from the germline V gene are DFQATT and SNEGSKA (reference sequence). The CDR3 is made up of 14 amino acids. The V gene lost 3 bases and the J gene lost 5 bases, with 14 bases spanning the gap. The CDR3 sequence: CSASRQGFQNIQYF. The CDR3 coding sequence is TGCAGTGCTAGTCGCCAGGGGTTCCAAAACATTCAGTACTTC.

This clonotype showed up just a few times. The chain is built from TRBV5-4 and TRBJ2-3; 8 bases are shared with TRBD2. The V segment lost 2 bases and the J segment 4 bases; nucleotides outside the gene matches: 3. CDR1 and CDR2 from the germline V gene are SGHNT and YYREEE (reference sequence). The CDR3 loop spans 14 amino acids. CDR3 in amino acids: CASSLAGAPDTQYF. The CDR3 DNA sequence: TGTGCCAGCAGCTTAGCGGGGGCCCCAGATACGCAGTATTTT.